The 22 T cell receptor beta chains in this list originate from one sample, sequenced in a study of vaccination effects on CD4 cells after COVID-19. Generated by immunoSEQ multiplex PCR, the TCRdb table keeps only in-frame clones and is missing some. The sample shows about 8,100 clones, roughly 74% of them seen only once. Their antigen targets remain unknown. CD4+ T cells specific for antigen were expanded with viral peptide pools by the ViraFEST assay before sequencing. At the end of around eleven days of culture, CD4+ T cells were isolated. This specimen was CD4+ T cells from PBMCs cultured with HCoV-229E spike peptides, taken before COVID-19 vaccination. These receptors were collected from a human donor who received a COVID-19 vaccine.

The rearrangement links TRBV7-2 to TRBJ1-2, with TRBD1 as a possible D gene (6 bases). Trimming took off 0 bases at V and 6 bases at J, with 11 bases between the two ends. CDR3 length equals 14 residues. Looked up from germline, CDR1 is SGHTA and CDR2 is FQGNSA. CDR3 in amino acids: CASSLAFQGHGYTF. The CDR3 DNA reads as TGTGCCAGCAGCTTAGCTTTTCAGGGGCATGGCTACACCTTC.

Only one count was recorded for this clone. The J gene is TRBJ1-5, the V gene TRBV6-5; 8 bases match TRBD1. Germline V CDR1 and CDR2: MNHEY, SVGAGI. Trimming at V came to 6 bases and at J to 1 base, leaving 5 bases not matched to a gene. This CDR3 has 15 residues. CDR3 sequence: CASRSTGGSNQPQHF. Here the CDR3 DNA reads TGTGCCAGCAGGTCCACAGGGGGGAGCAATCAGCCCCAGCATTTT.

The rearrangement links TRBV3-1 (or the pseudogene TRBV3-2) to TRBJ1-2; D uncertain. The CDR3 runs to 12 residues. Deletions cut 0 bases from V and 8 bases from J, with 7 bases between. CDR1 and CDR2 (germline): LGHDT, YNNKEL (reference sequence). CDR3 amino acids: CASSQEALGYTF. The CDR3 DNA sequence: TGTGCCAGCAGCCAAGAGGCGTTGGGCTACACCTTC.

The rearrangement joins TRBV2 to TRBJ1-3, with D tentatively TRBD1 (6 bases). Germline lookup yields CDR1 SNHLY and CDR2 FYNNEI. V lost 1 base to trimming and J lost 2 bases, with 12 bases between them. The CDR3 loop spans 16 amino acids. The CDR3 bases are TGTGCCAGCAGTGAAGAGAGGGGGTGGACTGGAAACACCATATATTTT. Translating it yields CASSEERGWTGNTIYF.

There are a few counts of this clone. The chain uses TRBV30 and TRBJ1-1, with D hard to call. This CDR3 has 11 amino acids. In germline, CDR1 is GTSNPN, CDR2 SVGIG (reference sequence). Deletions cut 5 bases from V and 1 base from J, with 5 bases between. In nucleotides, the CDR3 is TGTGCCTGGGACAAGAACACTGAAGCTTTCTTT. Protein product: CAWDKNTEAFF.

The chain combines TRBV29-1 with TRBJ1-2; D is possibly TRBD1 (6 bases). Per the germline V gene, CDR1 is SQVTM and CDR2 is ANQGSEA. The CDR3 has 11 amino acids. The V end lost 7 bases, the J end lost 5 bases, and 11 bases lay between the germline ends. CDR3 bases: TGCAGCGCCGCGACAGGTTATGGCTACACCTTC. Amino acid sequence: CSAATGYGYTF.

This chain uses TRBV6-4 with TRBJ1-2, with 10 bases matching TRBD1. The CDR3 is 14 amino acids. With V trimmed by 8 bases and J by 5 bases, 8 bases remained unmatched. The V gene's germline CDR1 is MRHNA and CDR2 SNTAGT. The CDR3 loop reads CASGGGQGGYGYTF. DNA of the CDR3: TGTGCCAGCGGGGGAGGACAGGGGGGATATGGCTACACCTTC.

The genes are TRBV5-1 and TRBJ2-3, with D possibly matching TRBD2 (7 bases). Trimming removed 1 base from V and 2 bases from J, with 14 bases in between. Looked up from germline, CDR1 is SGHRS and CDR2 is YFSETQ. This CDR3 has 16 residues. CDR3 in amino acids: CASSLLGGGTTDTQYF. In nucleotides, the CDR3 is TGCGCCAGCAGCTTGTTAGGGGGAGGGACCACAGATACGCAGTATTTT.

The CDR3 spells CASSIRGATYNEQFF. In nucleotides, the CDR3 is TGTGCCAGTAGTATAAGGGGGGCCACTTACAATGAGCAGTTCTTC. This chain uses TRBV19 with TRBJ2-1; either TRBD1 or TRBD2 may supply D (6 bases each). The V gene's germline CDR1 is LNHDA and CDR2 SQIVND (reference sequence). The CDR3 has 15 residues. Trimming pared 2 bases from V and 4 bases from J, leaving 12 bases between.

The CDR3 region has the DNA TGCGCCAGCAGTCCCGGACTAGCGGGGGGTTCATCAGGGCAGTTCTTC. It yields the protein CASSPGLAGGSSGQFF. The chain uses TRBV10-1 and TRBJ2-1; 14 bases align to TRBD2. CDR1 WNHNN and CDR2 SYGVQD come from the germline V gene (reference sequence). The length of the CDR3 is 16 residues. After removal of 5 bases from V and 12 bases from J, the junction contained 12 bases not matched to a gene.

The V gene is TRBV4-1, the J gene TRBJ1-1; TRBD1 agrees at 8 bases. This CDR3 comprises 19 residues. J was trimmed by 0 bases and V by 3 bases; bases with no gene match: 15. Germline V gene lookup returns CDR1 MGHRA and CDR2 YSYEKL. In DNA, the CDR3 is TGCGCCAGCAGCCAGAGGAAGGCAGGGGGCAGTTCTATGAACACTGAAGCTTTCTTT. It is translated as CASSQRKAGGSSMNTEAFF.

This rearrangement joins TRBV10-3 to TRBJ1-1, with D possibly being TRBD1 (5 bases). The CDR3 is made up of 15 amino acids. Trimming took off 6 bases at V and 1 base at J, with 15 bases between the two ends. CDR1 ENHRY and CDR2 SYGVKD come from the germline V gene. The DNA of the CDR3 is TGTGCCATCAGCGGCCCTCAGCAGGGGAACACTGAAGCTTTCTTT. Translated: CAISGPQQGNTEAFF.

The chain links TRBV18 to TRBJ1-6; unclear D gene. CDR1 and CDR2 from the germline V gene are KGHSH and LQKENI. The CDR3 loop spans 15 amino acids. Between the trimmed V and J ends, which lost 3 bases and 11 bases, there was a span of 17 bases. This CDR3 is CASSPNEGIRAPLHF. The CDR3 DNA is TGTGCCAGCTCACCGAATGAGGGTATTAGGGCACCCCTCCACTTT.

This chain uses TRBV7-2 with TRBJ2-1, with TRBD2 identical over 7 bases. Per germline, CDR1 SGHTA and CDR2 FQGNSA. The junction had 13 bases not matched to a gene; V was cut back by 5 bases and J by 6 bases. This CDR3 comprises 16 residues. The CDR3 DNA reads TGTGCCAGCAGCCACCGAGGGTTGCGGGGGACCAATGAGCAGTTCTTC. Translated, it gives CASSHRGLRGTNEQFF.

Only a few counts were recorded for this clone. V and J are TRBV19 and TRBJ2-6; the D gene is possibly TRBD2 (5 bases). With 5 bases removed from V and 2 bases from J, the gap between germline ends came to 13 bases. The CDR3 covers 16 residues. CDR1 LNHDA and CDR2 SQIVND come from the germline V gene (reference sequence). This CDR3 is CASSRGLTAGANVLTF. The CDR3 DNA follows: TGTGCCAGTAGTCGCGGACTCACGGCTGGGGCCAACGTCCTGACTTTC.

The chain recombines TRBV27 with TRBJ2-5; 7 nucleotides align to TRBD2. This CDR3 is 14 amino acids long. Germline CDR1 MNHEY, CDR2 SMNVEV (reference sequence). V trimming: 2 bases; J trimming: 4 bases; junction bases outside the gene matches: 4. The CDR3 nucleotides read TGTGCCAGCAGTTTAAGGGGAGGGCGAGAGACCCAGTACTTC. Translating gives CASSLRGGRETQYF.

This clone was seen a handful of times. V gene TRBV5-1 combines with J gene TRBJ2-1; D is ambiguous. Trimming pared 0 bases from V and 7 bases from J, leaving 5 bases between. Germline CDR1 is SGHRS and CDR2 is YFSETQ. This CDR3 has 12 residues. CDR3 in amino acids: CASSLDRNEQFF. The CDR3 nucleotides are TGCGCCAGCAGCTTGGATCGGAATGAGCAGTTCTTC.

The chain recombines TRBV9 with TRBJ1-5; D possibly corresponds to TRBD1 (6 bases). V shed 0 bases and J shed 2 bases, with 9 bases lying between them. The CDR3 covers 15 residues. Looked up from germline, CDR1 is SGDLS and CDR2 is YYNGEE. CDR3 coding DNA: TGTGCCAGCAGCGTAGGGACAGTGGGCAATCAGCCCCAGCATTTT. Its protein is CASSVGTVGNQPQHF.

The V call is TRBV11-2, the J call TRBJ1-4; TRBD1 matches at 7 bases. The germline gives CDR1 SGHAT, CDR2 FQNNGV. This CDR3 is built from 15 residues. Trimming cost V 5 bases and J 5 bases; bases outside gene matches: 8. This CDR3 is CASSTRTGLNEKLFF. CDR3 DNA sequence: TGTGCCAGCAGCACCCGGACAGGACTGAATGAAAAACTGTTTTTT.

The chain combines TRBV6-5 with TRBJ2-7; D gene unclear. V lost 6 bases, J lost 1 base, and 16 bases lay in between. The germline V gene encodes CDR1 MNHEY and CDR2 SVGAGI. This CDR3 has 15 residues. DNA for the CDR3: TGTGCCAGCAGCCGCTCCAATTTGGGGTCCTACGAGCAGTACTTC. This encodes CASSRSNLGSYEQYF.

V gene TRBV28 combines with J gene TRBJ1-3, with D unclear. V lost 4 bases, J lost 3 bases, and 13 bases lay in between. This CDR3 has 15 amino acids. Germline values: CDR1 MDHEN, CDR2 SYDVKM. The CDR3 reads CASSSMLGGGNTIYF. Written as DNA, the CDR3 is TGTGCCAGCAGTTCCATGCTCGGCGGTGGAAACACCATATATTTT.

V usage is TRBV18 and J usage is TRBJ2-3; D is possibly TRBD2 (7 bases). The CDR3 spans 14 residues. Trimming cost V 6 bases and J 4 bases, with 14 bases left between them. The germline gives CDR1 KGHSH, CDR2 LQKENI. Here the CDR3 DNA reads TGTGCCAGCTCCCTAAGGGGGAGGGCAGATACGCAGTATTTT. Residues: CASSLRGRADTQYF.